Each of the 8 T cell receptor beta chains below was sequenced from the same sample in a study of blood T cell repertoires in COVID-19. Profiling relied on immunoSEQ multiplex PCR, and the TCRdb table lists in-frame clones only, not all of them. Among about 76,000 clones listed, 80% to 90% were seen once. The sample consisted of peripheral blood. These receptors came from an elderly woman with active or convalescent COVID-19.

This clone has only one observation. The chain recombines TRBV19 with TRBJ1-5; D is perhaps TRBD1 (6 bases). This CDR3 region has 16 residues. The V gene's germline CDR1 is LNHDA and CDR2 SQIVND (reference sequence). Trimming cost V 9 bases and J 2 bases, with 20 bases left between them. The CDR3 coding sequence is TGTGCCAGCCGAAGCCGGGTGAACAGGGGCAATCAGCCCCAGCATTTT. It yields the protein CASRSRVNRGNQPQHF.

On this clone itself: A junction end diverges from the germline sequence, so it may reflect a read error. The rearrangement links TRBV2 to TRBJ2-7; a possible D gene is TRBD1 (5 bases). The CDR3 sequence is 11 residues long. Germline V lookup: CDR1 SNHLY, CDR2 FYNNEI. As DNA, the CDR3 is TGTGCCACCTCAGTCAGGGATCGGTTGGGCTTC. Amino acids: CATSVRDRLGF.

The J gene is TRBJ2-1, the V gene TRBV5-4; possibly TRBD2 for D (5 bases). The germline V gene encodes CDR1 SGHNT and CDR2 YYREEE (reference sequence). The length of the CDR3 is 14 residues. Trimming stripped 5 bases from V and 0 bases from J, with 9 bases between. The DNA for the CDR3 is TGTGCCAGCAGTTTAGGGAGCTCCTACAATGAGCAGTTCTTC. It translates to CASSLGSSYNEQFF.

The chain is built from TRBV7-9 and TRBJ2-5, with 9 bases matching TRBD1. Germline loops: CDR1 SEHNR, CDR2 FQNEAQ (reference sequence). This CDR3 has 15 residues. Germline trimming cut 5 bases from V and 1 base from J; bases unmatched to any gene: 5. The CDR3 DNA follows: TGTGCCAGCAGCACAAGGACAGGGGCCCAAGAGACCCAGTACTTC. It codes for CASSTRTGAQETQYF.

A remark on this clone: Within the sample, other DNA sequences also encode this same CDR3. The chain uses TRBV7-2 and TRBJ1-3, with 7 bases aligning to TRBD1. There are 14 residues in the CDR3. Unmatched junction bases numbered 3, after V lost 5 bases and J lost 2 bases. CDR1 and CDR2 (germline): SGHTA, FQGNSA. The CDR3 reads CASSPGTAGNTIYF. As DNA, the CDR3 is TGTGCCAGCAGCCCCGGGACAGCTGGAAACACCATATATTTT.

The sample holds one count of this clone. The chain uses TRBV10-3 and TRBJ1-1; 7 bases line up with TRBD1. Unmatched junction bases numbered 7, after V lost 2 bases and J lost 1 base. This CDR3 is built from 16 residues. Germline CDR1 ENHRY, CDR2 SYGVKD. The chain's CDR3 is CAISEPVGQTNTEAFF. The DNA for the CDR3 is TGTGCCATCAGTGAGCCAGTGGGACAGACGAACACTGAAGCTTTCTTT.

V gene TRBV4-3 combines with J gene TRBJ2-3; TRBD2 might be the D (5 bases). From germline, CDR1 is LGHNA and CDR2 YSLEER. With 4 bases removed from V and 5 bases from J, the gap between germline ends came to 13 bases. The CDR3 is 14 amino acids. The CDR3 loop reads CASSPELLGDTQYF. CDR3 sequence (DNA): TGCGCCAGCAGCCCCGAATTACTAGGAGATACGCAGTATTTT.

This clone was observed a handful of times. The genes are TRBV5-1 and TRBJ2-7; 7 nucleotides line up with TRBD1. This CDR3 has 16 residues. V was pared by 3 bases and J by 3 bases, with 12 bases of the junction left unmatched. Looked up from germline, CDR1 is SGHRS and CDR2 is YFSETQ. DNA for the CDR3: TGCGCCAGCAGCTCTCCTCCCGGGACAGAGCGCTACGAGCAGTACTTC. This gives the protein CASSSPPGTERYEQYF.